This T cell receptor beta chain was recovered during a study of human T cells and chemical hapten exposure. The time point: healthy volunteer bleed at 6 weeks. Blood, whole and unfractionated, served as the source for total RNA extraction. TCRdb reanalysed the RACE reads using MiXCR and keeps one entry per CDR3 protein. The table has more than 75,000 distinct CDR3 sequences, approximately 8.6% seen once. This CDR3 has 16 amino acids. Germline CDR1 is SGHAT and CDR2 is FQNNGV. The J segment lost 2 bases and the V segment lost 7 bases, leaving 10 bases of the junction unmatched. The chain has TRBV11-2 and TRBJ2-1; 8 positions agree with TRBD1. This clonotype was sampled from a male donor in good health. Some clones in this sample may be carry-over from other donors' samples. The sample taken for sequencing was whole blood. The CDR3, as DNA: TGTGCCAGCACCAGCACAGGGGGAATAACCTACAATGAGCAGTTCTTC. It is translated as CASTSTGGITYNEQFF.